The source of this TCR beta chain is a study of blood T cell repertoires in COVID-19. Two negative PCRs, clearance, or symptom resolution had been documented for recovered Cohort 3 donors. In germline, CDR1 is SGHVS, CDR2 FNYEAQ. The CDR3 is 17 amino acids. V lost 1 base, J lost 4 bases, and 13 bases stayed unmatched. Authors' methods: Quantification of nucleated cells was approximated via reference gene primer amplification. The method was immunoSEQ multiplex PCR; TCRdb's version includes in-frame clones alone and lacks a portion of them. V, J and clone size were drawn from that table, and D and trimming were deduced from the DNA. The table records 250,000 to 300,000 clones, 75% to 95% of them present only once.

The chain carries TRBV7-6 and TRBJ2-7, with 7 bases fitting TRBD1. The source material was PBMCs or T cells enriched from blood (not recorded which). This TCR derives from a young woman who had recovered from COVID-19. The CDR3 DNA reads TGTGCCAGCAGCTTAGGGATACAGGGGTCCCGTGGATACGAGCAGTACTTC. This encodes CASSLGIQGSRGYEQYF.